This T cell receptor (beta chain) came from a study of cytomegalovirus exposure and HLA in healthy donors. Study details: Of around 400 genotyped donors, 75% to 90% grouped in the Caucasian-associated ancestry cluster.

Per germline, CDR1 MNHNY and CDR2 SVGAGI (reference sequence). This CDR3 is 13 amino acids long. Losses at the gene ends were 7 bases for V and 4 bases for J; bases not matched to a gene: 5. The PCR employed 60 Vbeta primers together with 13 Jbeta primers. The assay was immunoSEQ multiplex PCR, and TCRdb's table has in-frame clones only and misses some. Altogether 75,000 to 90,000 clones are present, around 73% being singletons, with the ten largest covering approximately 8.9%. The genes are TRBV6-6 and TRBJ2-7; 9 positions agree with TRBD2. Sample: PBMCs. This TCR was recovered from a woman in her forties in good health and CMV-seropositive. The CDR3 DNA reads TGTGCCAGCACCGCGGGGGGGCCATACGAGCAGTACTTC. Encoded protein: CASTAGGPYEQYF.